This T cell receptor (beta chain) is from a study of blood T cell repertoires in COVID-19. Study overall: Italy, Spain and the United States were the sources of the convalescent and acute COVID-19 samples. The cDNA or gDNA used as material had been derived from T cells, B-cell-depleted T cells, or PBMCs.

TCRdb's table, derived via immunoSEQ multiplex PCR, lists solely in-frame clones and lacks some. The sample gives some 120,000 clones, 90% of which show up once; less than 5% is in the top ten. Patients from Seattle were sampled longitudinally, starting during active infection. Unmatched junction bases numbered 6, after V lost 4 bases and J lost 2 bases. The germline gives CDR1 MDHEN, CDR2 SYDVKM. The length of the CDR3 is 15 residues. The specimen was peripheral blood. The chain links TRBV28 to TRBJ2-7, with 9 bases fitting TRBD1. This receptor was obtained from a man aged 55 to 69 with COVID-19, enrolled during active disease. CDR3: CASSSPGTGPYEQYF. DNA for the CDR3: TGTGCCAGCAGTTCACCCGGGACAGGGCCCTACGAGCAGTACTTC.